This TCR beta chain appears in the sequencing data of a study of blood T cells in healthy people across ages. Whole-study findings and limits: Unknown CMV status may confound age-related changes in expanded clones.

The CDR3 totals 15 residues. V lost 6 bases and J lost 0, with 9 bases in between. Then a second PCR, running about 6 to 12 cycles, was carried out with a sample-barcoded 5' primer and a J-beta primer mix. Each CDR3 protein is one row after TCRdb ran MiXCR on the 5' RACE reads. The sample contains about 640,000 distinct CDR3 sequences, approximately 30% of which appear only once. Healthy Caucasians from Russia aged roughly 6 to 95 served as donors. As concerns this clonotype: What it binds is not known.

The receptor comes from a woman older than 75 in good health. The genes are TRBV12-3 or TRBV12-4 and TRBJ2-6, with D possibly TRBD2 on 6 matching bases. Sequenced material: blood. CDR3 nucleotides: TGTGCCAGCAGGCCGACTAGCTCTGGGGCCAACGTCCTGACTTTC. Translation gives CASRPTSSGANVLTF.